These 17 T cell receptor beta chains were all obtained from the same sample, sequenced in a study of cytomegalovirus exposure and HLA in healthy donors. Researchers ran the PCR with 60 Vbeta and 13 Jbeta primers. TCRdb's copy holds only in-frame clones and misses some; the assay was immunoSEQ multiplex PCR. The repertoire consists of about 59,000 clones, with about 80% occurring once and the leading ten covering about 1.6%. The sequenced sample consisted of PBMCs. These receptors originate from a human donor in good health.

This chain uses TRBV7-8 with TRBJ1-2; 7 nucleotides agree with TRBD1. From germline, CDR1 is SGHVS and CDR2 FQNEAQ. The CDR3 is 15 amino acids. Trimming removed 5 bases from V and 3 bases from J; junction bases left unmatched: 9. As DNA, the CDR3 is TGTGCCAGCAGCCGTCTGACAGGGAAAGACTATGGCTACACCTTC. Amino acids: CASSRLTGKDYGYTF.

Only one count was recorded for this clone. The chain combines TRBV6-6 with TRBJ2-7, with 8 bases matching TRBD2. V gave up 5 bases and J gave up 0 bases; unmatched junction bases: 6. Germline CDR1 MNHNY, CDR2 SVGAGI (reference sequence). The CDR3 is 15 amino acids. The CDR3 spells CASSPGLAHSYEQYF. The DNA for the CDR3 is TGTGCCAGCAGTCCTGGACTAGCCCACTCCTACGAGCAGTACTTC.

J is TRBJ1-5 and V is TRBV6-1; TRBD1 might be the D (5 bases). There are 15 residues in the CDR3. The ends were cut back, 6 bases at V and 1 base at J, with 13 bases in the middle. The germline CDR1 and CDR2 sequences are MNHNS and SASEGT. The CDR3 sequence is CASRQDKGSNQPQHF. CDR3 DNA: TGTGCCAGCAGACAGGACAAGGGGAGCAATCAGCCCCAGCATTTT.

This sequence joins TRBV19 and TRBJ2-5, with a tentative D call TRBD1 (6 bases). The germline CDR1 and CDR2 sequences are LNHDA and SQIVND (reference sequence). The CDR3 spans 13 residues. V lost 4 bases, J lost 5 bases, and 11 bases lay in between. The CDR3 DNA follows: TGTGCCAGTAGTACTCAGGGGCAGGAGACCCAGTACTTC. The encoded protein is CASSTQGQETQYF.

This chain uses TRBV4-2 with TRBJ2-7; 9 nucleotides match TRBD1. The CDR3 runs to 13 residues. V lost 1 base, J lost 5 bases, and 0 bases stayed unmatched. Looked up from germline, CDR1 is LGHNA and CDR2 is YNFKEQ. The CDR3 sequence: CASSQGQGDEQYF. The CDR3 bases are TGTGCCAGCAGCCAAGGACAGGGGGACGAGCAGTACTTC.

The V gene is TRBV13, the J gene TRBJ2-1; D might be TRBD2 (6 bases). Germline V CDR1 and CDR2: PRHDT, FYEKMQ (reference sequence). The V end lost 1 base, the J end lost 15 bases, and 13 bases lay between the germline ends. There are 12 residues in the CDR3. For the CDR3, the DNA is TGTGCCAGCAGCTTAGCAGCGGGTAGTAGGTTCTTC. It codes for CASSLAAGSRFF.

A word on this clone: Germline is not matched at one junction end, which may reflect a read error. This chain uses TRBV7-9 with TRBJ2-1; TRBD2 matches 7 bases. Germline loops: CDR1 SEHNR, CDR2 FQNEAQ (reference sequence). The CDR3 is 18 amino acids. CDR3 residues: CSSSLRGSGVRFVDEQFF. In DNA, the CDR3 is TGTTCCAGCAGCCTTAGAGGGAGCGGGGTTCGGTTCGTCGATGAGCAGTTCTTC.

V gene TRBV7-9 combines with J gene TRBJ2-5; TRBD2 matches at 8 bases. The CDR3 runs 14 residues. V gave up 5 bases and J gave up 5 bases; unmatched junction bases: 7. Per the germline V gene, CDR1 is SEHNR and CDR2 is FQNEAQ (reference sequence). The CDR3 is CASSLRGGRETQYF. CDR3 DNA sequence: TGTGCCAGCAGCCTCCGGGGGGGCCGGGAGACCCAGTACTTC.

CDR3 DNA sequence: TGCAGCGCCTCGATAGATAGCAATCAGCCCCAGCATTTT. Translation gives CSASIDSNQPQHF. The gene calls are TRBV29-1 and TRBJ1-5, with D unclear. This CDR3 spans 13 amino acids. V lost 7 bases to trimming and J lost 0 bases, with 10 bases between them. CDR1 is SQVTM and CDR2 is ANQGSEA in the germline V gene.

The chain uses TRBV4-3 and TRBJ2-2; D may be TRBD1 (6 bases). Trimming shortened V by 3 bases and J by 2 bases, and 13 bases separated the two germline ends. The germline V gene encodes CDR1 LGHNA and CDR2 YSLEER. The length of the CDR3 is 16 residues. The CDR3 region is CASSQETGHNTGELFF. DNA of the CDR3: TGCGCCAGCAGCCAGGAAACAGGGCATAACACCGGGGAGCTGTTTTTT.

The chain recombines TRBV10-3 with TRBJ2-5; TRBD1 aligns across 8 bases. The CDR3 sequence is 14 residues long. Unmatched junction bases numbered 7, after V lost 6 bases and J lost 4 bases. Germline assignment: CDR1 ENHRY and CDR2 SYGVKD. The CDR3 sequence: CAISPTGVGETQYF. CDR3 DNA sequence: TGTGCCATCAGCCCGACAGGGGTGGGAGAGACCCAGTACTTC.

The V call is TRBV4-3, the J call TRBJ2-7, with D possibly TRBD2 on 7 matching bases. V was trimmed by 0 bases and J by 2 bases, leaving 11 bases between them. CDR1 is LGHNA, CDR2 YSLEER, per germline. The CDR3 sequence is 15 residues long. The CDR3 DNA is TGCGCCAGCAGCCAAGATAGGGGGGGAACCTACGAGCAGTACTTC. Translation gives CASSQDRGGTYEQYF.

The genes are TRBV7-9 and TRBJ2-2, with D maybe TRBD1 (5 bases). Germline V gives CDR1 SEHNR, CDR2 FQNEAQ (reference sequence). CDR3 size: 13 residues. The ends were cut back, 6 bases at V and 1 base at J, with 6 bases in the middle. The CDR3 sequence: CASSTGNTGELFF. DNA for the CDR3: TGTGCCAGCAGTACAGGGAACACCGGGGAGCTGTTTTTT.

The gene calls are TRBV18 and TRBJ1-1; D is possibly TRBD1 (6 bases). In germline, CDR1 is KGHSH, CDR2 LQKENI. The CDR3 sequence is 14 residues long. V lost 0 bases to trimming and J lost 3 bases, with 8 bases between them. CDR3 DNA sequence: TGTGCCAGCTCACCACCAGGGGGTTACACTGAAGCTTTCTTT. Its translation: CASSPPGGYTEAFF.

A note on this clone: The junction and the germline gene differ at one end; a read error may be behind it. The CDR3 DNA reads TGTTCCAGCAGCCCGGGACAGGGGGACTATGGCTACACCTTC. Translation: CSSSPGQGDYGYTF. The chain uses TRBV7-9 and TRBJ1-2; 11 nucleotides align to TRBD1. This CDR3 is built from 14 residues. The germline CDR1 and CDR2 sequences are SEHNR and FQNEAQ (reference sequence).

This clone has only one observation. Different DNA sequences within this sample yield the same CDR3. Here the CDR3 DNA reads TGCAGCGTAGGACAGGGCCCCGATACGCAGTATTTT. This translates into CSVGQGPDTQYF. The chain employs TRBV29-1 and TRBJ2-3, with 8 bases aligning to TRBD1. The V gene's germline CDR1 is SQVTM and CDR2 ANQGSEA. The trim removed 6 bases at V and 6 bases at J, leaving 5 bases unmatched. This CDR3 is built from 12 residues.

The chain employs TRBV6-1 and TRBJ1-5; the D gene is possibly TRBD1 (6 bases). Germline CDR1 is MNHNS and CDR2 is SASEGT. The CDR3 totals 15 residues. Trimming removed 6 bases from V and 6 bases from J, with 18 bases in between. CDR3 sequence reads: CASSNLQGLPQPQHF. DNA for the CDR3: TGTGCCAGCAGCAACCTACAGGGATTGCCTCAGCCCCAGCATTTT.